One sample yielded the 11 T cell receptor beta chains listed below, sequenced in a study of response to subunit inactivated influenza vaccine. TCRdb re-called the RT-PCR reads through MiXCR, storing one row per CDR3 protein. Seen here are roughly 190,000 distinct CDR3 sequences, around 12% observed once, and the top ten hold around 28%. The sample was also reused in another study, on T cells expressing NK-cell markers. From that report: Production of TCR beta cDNA relied on 5'RACE template switching with UMIs.

This material consisted of CD8+ T cells sorted from PBMCs, taken 11 to 12 days after vaccination. Receptors originate from a man aged 50 or older who received an inactivated influenza vaccine.

The chain couples TRBV29-1 to TRBJ2-7; D is perhaps TRBD1 or TRBD2 (6 bases each). The germline V and J ends were trimmed by 4 bases and 4 bases, with 17 bases remaining between them. The CDR3 totals 14 residues. Germline V gene sequence: CDR1 SQVTM, CDR2 ANQGSEA. CDR3 amino acids: CSVVGGRAIYEQYF. In DNA form, the CDR3 reads TGCAGCGTTGTGGGGGGCCGAGCCATTTACGAGCAGTACTTC.

The J gene is TRBJ2-1, the V gene TRBV4-3; D not certain. Trimming stripped 1 base from V and 0 bases from J, with 13 bases between. Germline CDR1 reads LGHNA; CDR2 reads YSLEER. The CDR3 runs 17 residues. The CDR3 DNA is TGCGCCAGCAGCCAAGCAGGTCGGCATGGCTCCTACAATGAGCAGTTCTTC. Its protein is CASSQAGRHGSYNEQFF.

This clonotype was observed many times. Here the CDR3 DNA reads TGCAGCGTTGCGAGCGGACCGTCCGGCCAGTACTTC. Translating gives CSVASGPSGQYF. J is TRBJ2-5 and V is TRBV29-1; tentatively, D is TRBD2 (5 bases). Per germline, CDR1 SQVTM and CDR2 ANQGSEA. The CDR3 runs to 12 residues. The V end was cut by 4 bases, the J end by 10 bases, with 16 bases between.

This clonotype was detected a few times. The CDR3 reads CASSYGTGSEQYF. The CDR3 DNA reads TGTGCCAGCAGTTATGGGACAGGGAGCGAGCAGTACTTC. The V call is TRBV6-5, the J call TRBJ2-7; TRBD1 agrees at 9 bases. With 3 bases clipped from V and 6 bases from J, the junction kept 3 bases outside the gene matches. The CDR3 loop spans 13 amino acids. The germline gives CDR1 MNHEY, CDR2 SVGAGI.

This clonotype was seen more than once but under ten times. CDR3 residues: CASSRLGSWYQETQYF. The CDR3 DNA is TGTGCCAGCAGCCGCCTGGGAAGCTGGTACCAAGAGACCCAGTACTTC. The chain combines TRBV12-3 or TRBV12-4 with TRBJ2-5, with unresolved D. The CDR3 is 16 residues long. Deletions cut 6 bases from V and 0 bases from J, with 17 bases between.

There are a few counts of this clonotype. The J gene is TRBJ2-7, the V gene TRBV4-3, with D tentatively TRBD1 or TRBD2 (5 bases each). Germline V gene data show CDR1 as LGHNA and CDR2 as YSLEER. The CDR3 runs 16 residues. The V gene lost 2 bases and the J gene lost 2 bases, with 16 bases spanning the gap. CDR3 nucleotides: TGCGCCAGCAGCCAAAAAGTCCGGGACCGCCCCTACGAGCAGTACTTC. Translation gives CASSQKVRDRPYEQYF.

V and J are TRBV5-1 and TRBJ2-3, with TRBD2 matching 11 bases. The trim removed 0 bases at V and 6 bases at J, leaving 3 bases unmatched. The CDR3 has 15 residues. Germline CDR1 is SGHRS and CDR2 is YFSETQ. The CDR3 sequence: CASSLVSSGGDTQYF. CDR3 DNA: TGCGCCAGCAGCTTGGTCTCTAGCGGGGGGGATACGCAGTATTTT.

The V and J genes are TRBV11-2 and TRBJ2-7; maybe TRBD1 (5 bases). Germline CDR1 is SGHAT and CDR2 is FQNNGV. V was trimmed by 1 base and J by 4 bases, leaving 14 bases between them. The CDR3 is made up of 15 amino acids. This CDR3 reads CASSLGTNQGYEQYF. CDR3 sequence (DNA): TGTGCCAGCAGCTTAGGTACAAACCAGGGTTACGAGCAGTACTTC.

This clonotype was seen many times. The V call is TRBV5-1, the J call TRBJ2-1, with D possibly being TRBD2 (7 bases). Germline values: CDR1 SGHRS, CDR2 YFSETQ. Between the trimmed V and J ends, which lost 1 base and 5 bases, there was a span of 16 bases. The CDR3 covers 16 residues. The CDR3 here is CASSLFPQGTNNEQFF. The CDR3, as DNA: TGCGCCAGCAGCTTGTTCCCGCAGGGGACTAACAATGAGCAGTTCTTC.

This clonotype was observed a few times. This sequence joins TRBV27 and TRBJ1-4, with 9 bases that match TRBD1. The CDR3 sequence is 15 residues long. CDR1 is MNHEY, CDR2 SMNVEV, per germline (reference sequence). Trimming cost V 5 bases and J 4 bases; bases outside gene matches: 5. The CDR3 reads CASSPGTGNNEKLFF. The DNA for the CDR3 is TGTGCCAGCAGTCCCGGGACAGGGAATAATGAAAAACTGTTTTTT.

The V and J genes are TRBV28 and TRBJ2-7; D is perhaps TRBD1 (5 bases). CDR1 MDHEN and CDR2 SYDVKM come from the germline V gene. Trimming took off 5 bases at V and 5 bases at J, with 10 bases between the two ends. The CDR3 extends over 12 amino acids. This chain's CDR3 is CASSMTDNEQYF. The CDR3 DNA follows: TGTGCCAGCAGTATGACAGATAACGAGCAGTACTTC.